The rows below give T cell receptor beta chains drawn from one sample of a study of T cells in localized non-small cell lung cancer. TCRdb's copy holds only in-frame clones and misses some; the assay was immunoSEQ multiplex PCR. Among roughly 2,600 clones listed, just under 30% were seen once. This specimen consisted of lung tumor tissue, obtained before any cancer treatment. The origin of the receptors is a woman aged 35 to 70 with stage III lung adenocarcinoma. CDR3s leave out the opening cysteine and the closing phenylalanine or tryptophan. Not all rows give a size; the values are once, few, many and, for expanded clones, a class.

V	size	J	CDR3
TRBV23-1	NA	TRBJ1-2	ASSPTGGLRGGYT
TRBV9	few	TRBJ2-2	ASSVKGSGELF
TRBV5-1	NA	TRBJ2-5	ASSLGSGRAEETQY
TRBV6-8	NA	TRBJ2-6	AIKGSSGANVLT
TRBV5-1	NA	TRBJ1-3	ASSLASGQTGNTIY
TRBV6-8	few	TRBJ1-4	ASRPGGEEKLF
TRBV19	NA	TRBJ2-7	ASSEQGNSYEQY
TRBV2	NA	TRBJ2-3	ASTLRGGARGDTQY
TRBV9	NA	TRBJ1-1	ASSVGSGQGMNTEAF
TRBV9	medium-sized	TRBJ2-7	ASTSSPAYEQY
TRBV19	NA	TRBJ1-2	ASREGAQNYGYT
TRBV6-8	few	TRBJ1-1	ASSYRAQGEAF
TRBV9	NA	TRBJ2-5	ASSVGRRRGAQETQY
TRBV6-8	few	TRBJ1-1	ASSYRGRGTEAF
TRBV18	NA	TRBJ2-3	ASSPTQGALSTQY
TRBV6-1	few	TRBJ2-1	ASSEAGRGGYYNEQF
TRBV18	NA	TRBJ2-6	ASSTAGSGANVLT
TRBV14	NA	TRBJ2-5	ASSQAWDRPRMQETQY
TRBV28	NA	TRBJ2-1	ASSSGSRYNEQF
TRBV6-8	few	TRBJ2-7	ASSRGLAYEQY
TRBV19	NA	TRBJ1-5	ASQGGNQPQH
TRBV9	few	TRBJ2-1	ASSVIGGAYNEQF
TRBV6-7	NA	TRBJ2-5	ASSLGLWETQY
TRBV11-3	NA	TRBJ1-5	ASRWTVSNQPQH
TRBV10-3	few	TRBJ2-2	AISEGQLNTGELF
TRBV6-8	NA	TRBJ2-3	ASSYAGQGSDTQY
TRBV19	few	TRBJ2-2	ASCLDSGRAGELF
TRBV14	few	TRBJ1-4	ASSQFEKLF
TRBV28	NA	TRBJ1-5	ASRLGNQPQH
TRBV11-3	medium-sized	TRBJ2-5	ASSRNPAGKETQY
TRBV9	medium-sized	TRBJ1-4	ASSVRTGANEKLF
TRBV11-3	few	TRBJ1-1	ASSYPGDLRDTEAF
TRBV9	few	TRBJ1-2	ASSGPRDGYT
TRBV6-1	few	TRBJ2-7	ASSELTSGRTSGEQY
TRBV18	NA	TRBJ1-2	ASSLGTDWGNYGYT
TRBV11-3	few	TRBJ1-4	ASSVTTGVNEKLF
TRBV18	NA	TRBJ1-4	ASSPTATNEKLF
TRBV5-1	NA	TRBJ1-2	ASSLSGTPVGYT
TRBV9	NA	TRBJ2-1	ASSPRFLADEQF
TRBV6-8	few	TRBJ2-1	ASSYSNLAGVSYNEQF
TRBV6-8	medium-sized	TRBJ2-3	ASSDAGGTDTQY
TRBV19	NA	TRBJ2-1	ASSMQAGLIYNEQF